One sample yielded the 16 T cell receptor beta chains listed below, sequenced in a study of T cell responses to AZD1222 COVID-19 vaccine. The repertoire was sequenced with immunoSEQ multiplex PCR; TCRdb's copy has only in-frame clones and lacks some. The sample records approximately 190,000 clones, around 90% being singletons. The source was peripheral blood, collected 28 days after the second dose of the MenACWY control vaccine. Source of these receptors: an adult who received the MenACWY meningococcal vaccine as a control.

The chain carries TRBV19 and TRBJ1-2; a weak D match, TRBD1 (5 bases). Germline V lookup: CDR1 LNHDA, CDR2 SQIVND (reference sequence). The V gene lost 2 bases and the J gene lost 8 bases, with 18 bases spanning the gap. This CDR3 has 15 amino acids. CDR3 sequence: CASSISAAGGAGYTF. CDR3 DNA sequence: TGTGCCAGTAGTATATCCGCGGCGGGAGGGGCCGGCTACACCTTC.

CDR3 protein: CASTTGLNEKLFF. CDR3 nucleotide sequence: TGTGCCAGTACTACGGGGCTTAATGAAAAACTGTTTTTT. V gene TRBV19 combines with J gene TRBJ1-4; maybe TRBD1 (5 bases). CDR3 length equals 13 residues. CDR1 is LNHDA and CDR2 is SQIVND in the germline V gene (reference sequence). V lost 7 bases, J lost 4 bases, and 10 bases lay in between. The full variable domain, rest sourced from reference TRBV19 and TRBJ1-4, is DGGITQSPKYLFRKEGQNVTLSCEQNLNHDAMYWYRQDPGQGLRLIYYSQIVNDFQKGDIAEGYSVSREKKESFPLTVTSAQKNPTAFYLCASTTGLNEKLFFGSGTQLSVL.

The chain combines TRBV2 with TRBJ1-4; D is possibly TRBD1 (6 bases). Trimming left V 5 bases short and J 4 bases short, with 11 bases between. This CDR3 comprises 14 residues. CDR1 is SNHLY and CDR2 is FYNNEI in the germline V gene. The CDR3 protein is CASSLRDINEKLFF. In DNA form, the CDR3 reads TGTGCCAGCAGTCTCCGGGACATTAATGAAAAACTGTTTTTT.

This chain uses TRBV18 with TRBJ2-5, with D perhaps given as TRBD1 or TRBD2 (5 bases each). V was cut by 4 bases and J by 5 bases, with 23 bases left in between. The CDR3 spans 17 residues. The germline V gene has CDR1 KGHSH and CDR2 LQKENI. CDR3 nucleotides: TGTGCCAGCTCACGACTACGAGGGCAGGGTAATATCGAGACCCAGTACTTC. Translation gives CASSRLRGQGNIETQYF.

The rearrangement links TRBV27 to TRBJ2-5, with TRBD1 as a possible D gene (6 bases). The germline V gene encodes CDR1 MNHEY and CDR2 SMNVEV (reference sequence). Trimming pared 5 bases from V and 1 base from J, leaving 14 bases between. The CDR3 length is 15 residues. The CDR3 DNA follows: TGTGCCAGCAGTGTCCGGGACACACTCCAAGAGACCCAGTACTTC. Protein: CASSVRDTLQETQYF.

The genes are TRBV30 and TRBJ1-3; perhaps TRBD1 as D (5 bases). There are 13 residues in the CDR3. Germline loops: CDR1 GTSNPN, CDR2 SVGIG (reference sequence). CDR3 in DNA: TGTGCGGTTGAGAAAGGGGACGGAAACACCATATATTTT. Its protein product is CAVEKGDGNTIYF.

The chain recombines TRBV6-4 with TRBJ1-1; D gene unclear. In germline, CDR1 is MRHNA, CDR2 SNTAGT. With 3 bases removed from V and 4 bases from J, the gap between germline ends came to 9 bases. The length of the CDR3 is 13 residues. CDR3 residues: CASSELAGTEAFF. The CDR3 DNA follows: TGTGCCAGCAGTGAGTTGGCAGGCACTGAAGCTTTCTTT.

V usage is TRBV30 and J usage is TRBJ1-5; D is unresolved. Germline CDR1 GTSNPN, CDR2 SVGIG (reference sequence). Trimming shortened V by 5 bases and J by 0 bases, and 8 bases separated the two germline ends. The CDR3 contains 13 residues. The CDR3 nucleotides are TGTGCCTGGCGGCAGTATAGCAATCAGCCCCAGCATTTT. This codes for CAWRQYSNQPQHF.

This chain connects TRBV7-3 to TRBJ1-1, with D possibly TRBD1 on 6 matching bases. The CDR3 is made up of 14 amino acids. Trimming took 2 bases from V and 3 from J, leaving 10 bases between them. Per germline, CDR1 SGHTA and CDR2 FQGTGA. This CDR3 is CASSLWGLDTEAFF. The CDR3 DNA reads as TGTGCCAGCAGCTTATGGGGGCTTGACACTGAAGCTTTCTTT.

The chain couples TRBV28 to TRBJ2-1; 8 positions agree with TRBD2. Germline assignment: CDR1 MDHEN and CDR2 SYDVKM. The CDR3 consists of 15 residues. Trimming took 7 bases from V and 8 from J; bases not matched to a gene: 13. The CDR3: CASTNRGTSTHEQFF. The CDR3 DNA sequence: TGTGCCAGCACCAATAGGGGGACTAGTACCCATGAGCAGTTCTTC.

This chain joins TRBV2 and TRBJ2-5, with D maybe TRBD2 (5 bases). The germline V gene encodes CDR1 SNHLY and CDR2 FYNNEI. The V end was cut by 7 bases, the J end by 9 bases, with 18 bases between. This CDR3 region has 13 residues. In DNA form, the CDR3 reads TGTGCCAGCAAGCGACGGGGTCCGGAGGCCCAGTACTTC. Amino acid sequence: CASKRRGPEAQYF.

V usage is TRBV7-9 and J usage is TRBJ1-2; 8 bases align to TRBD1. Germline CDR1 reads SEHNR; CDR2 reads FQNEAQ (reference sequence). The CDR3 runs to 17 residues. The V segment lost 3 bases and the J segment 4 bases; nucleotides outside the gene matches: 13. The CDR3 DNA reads TGTGCCAGCAGCTTCATCCCTCCCCCCGGACAGGGCTATGGCTACACCTTC. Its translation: CASSFIPPPGQGYGYTF. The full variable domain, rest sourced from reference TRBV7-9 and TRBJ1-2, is DTGVSQNPRHKITKRGQNVTFRCDPISEHNRLYWYRQTLGQGPEFLTYFQNEAQLEKSRLLSDRFSAERPKGSFSTLEIQRTEQGDSAMYLCASSFIPPPGQGYGYTFGSGTRLTVV.

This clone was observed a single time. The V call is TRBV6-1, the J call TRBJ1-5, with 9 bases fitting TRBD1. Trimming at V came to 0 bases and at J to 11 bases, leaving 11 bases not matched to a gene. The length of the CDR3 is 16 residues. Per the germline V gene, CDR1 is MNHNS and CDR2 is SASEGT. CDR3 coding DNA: TGTGCCAGCAGTGAAGCGGGGGGACAGGGCATCGAGGCCCAGCATTTT. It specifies CASSEAGGQGIEAQHF.

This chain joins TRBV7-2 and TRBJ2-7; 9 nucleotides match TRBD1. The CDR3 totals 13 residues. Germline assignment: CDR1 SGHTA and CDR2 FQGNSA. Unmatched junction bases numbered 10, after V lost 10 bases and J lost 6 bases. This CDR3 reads CATSGTGRSEQYF. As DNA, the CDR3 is TGTGCCACCAGTGGGACAGGGCGTAGCGAGCAGTACTTC.

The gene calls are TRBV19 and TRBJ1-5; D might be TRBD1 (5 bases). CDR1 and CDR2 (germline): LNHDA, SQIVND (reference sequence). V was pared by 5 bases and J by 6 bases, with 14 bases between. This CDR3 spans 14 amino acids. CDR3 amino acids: CASSYTGYSQPQHF. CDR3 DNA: TGTGCCAGTAGTTATACAGGTTATTCTCAGCCCCAGCATTTT.

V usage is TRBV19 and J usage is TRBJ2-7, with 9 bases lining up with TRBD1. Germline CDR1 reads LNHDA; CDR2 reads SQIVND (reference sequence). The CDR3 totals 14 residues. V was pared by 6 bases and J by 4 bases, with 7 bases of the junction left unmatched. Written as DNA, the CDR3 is TGTGCCAGTAGACCTGGGACAGGGAGGTACGAGCAGTACTTC. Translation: CASRPGTGRYEQYF. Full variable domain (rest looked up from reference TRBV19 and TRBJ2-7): DGGITQSPKYLFRKEGQNVTLSCEQNLNHDAMYWYRQDPGQGLRLIYYSQIVNDFQKGDIAEGYSVSREKKESFPLTVTSAQKNPTAFYLCASRPGTGRYEQYFGPGTRLTVT.